The 17 T cell receptor beta chains below all came from one sample that was sequenced in a study of CD8+ T cells in alopecia areata. Indicated treatment: oral pan-JAK inhibitor, 5-10 mg twice daily. After isolation, RNA underwent reverse transcription to generate cDNA as the sequencing template. Profiled with immunoSEQ multiplex PCR; TCRdb holds only in-frame clones, not every one. The data contain about 300,000 clones, roughly 60% of them singletons. This specimen was CD4+ T cells sorted from blood, taken at week 24, from a patient treated with tofacitinib. The receptors stem from a human donor with alopecia areata.

The chain joins TRBV9 to TRBJ2-2; D remains ambiguous. The CDR3 runs 12 residues. Deletions cut 7 bases from V and 4 bases from J, with 8 bases between. Looked up from germline, CDR1 is SGDLS and CDR2 is YYNGEE. This CDR3 is CASALSTGELFF. CDR3 coding DNA: TGTGCCAGCGCCTTAAGCACCGGGGAGCTGTTTTTT. Based on the CDR3 plus reference TRBV9 and TRBJ2-2, the full variable domain is DSGVTQTPKHLITATGQRVTLRCSPRSGDLSVYWYQQSLDQGLQFLIQYYNGEERAKGNILERFSAQQFPDLHSELNLSSLELGDSALYFCASALSTGELFFGEGSRLTVL.

This chain uses TRBV5-1 with TRBJ1-2; the D gene is possibly TRBD1 (6 bases). The CDR3 has 14 amino acids. Germline V gene sequence: CDR1 SGHRS, CDR2 YFSETQ. The V end was cut by 1 base, the J end by 3 bases, with 10 bases between. For the CDR3, the DNA is TGCGCCAGCAGCTTGCATCGGACAGACTATGGCTACACCTTC. This translates into CASSLHRTDYGYTF.

The chain has TRBV5-6 and TRBJ2-1; TRBD1 agrees at 9 bases. CDR1 and CDR2 from the germline V gene are SGHDT and YYEEEE. The CDR3 runs 13 residues. J was trimmed by 8 bases and V by 4 bases; bases with no gene match: 4. The CDR3 spells CASSPGTGYEQFF. The CDR3 DNA follows: TGTGCCAGCAGCCCCGGGACAGGGTATGAGCAGTTCTTC.

The sample holds a few counts of this clone. This chain connects TRBV10-3 to TRBJ2-5; D remains ambiguous. V gave up 5 bases and J gave up 2 bases, with 9 bases separating them. The CDR3 has 13 amino acids. Germline CDR1 reads ENHRY; CDR2 reads SYGVKD. CDR3 residues: CAISTRTQETQYF. CDR3 nucleotide sequence: TGTGCCATCAGTACCCGAACTCAAGAGACCCAGTACTTC.

Only a few counts were recorded for this clone. The chain joins TRBV27 to TRBJ2-2, with a possible D match to TRBD2 (5 bases). Per the germline V gene, CDR1 is MNHEY and CDR2 is SMNVEV (reference sequence). V was pared by 6 bases and J by 6 bases, with 11 bases between. This CDR3 has 13 residues. For the CDR3, the DNA is TGTGCCAGCAGACGTGCCGGGGCCGGGGAGCTGTTTTTT. This gives the protein CASRRAGAGELFF.

The CDR3 is CASSSGTLSGETQYF. For the CDR3, the DNA is TGCGCCAGCAGTTCCGGGACCCTGAGTGGGGAGACCCAGTACTTC. The chain links TRBV5-1 to TRBJ2-5; the D call may be TRBD1 or TRBD2 (5 bases each). Germline assignment: CDR1 SGHRS and CDR2 YFSETQ. With 5 bases removed from V and 5 bases from J, the gap between germline ends came to 19 bases. The CDR3 covers 15 residues.

The chain carries TRBV7-9 and TRBJ2-7, with D uncertain. The CDR3 consists of 15 residues. The germline V gene encodes CDR1 SEHNR and CDR2 FQNEAQ (reference sequence). V was cut by 1 base and J by 5 bases, with 15 bases left in between. The CDR3 nucleotides read TGTGCCAGCAGCTTAGGAGAGGTCCCCGAGGACGAGCAGTACTTC. Translation: CASSLGEVPEDEQYF.

This clone was counted only a few times. The genes are TRBV7-2 and TRBJ2-1; 11 bases map to TRBD2. This CDR3 contains 15 residues. Germline CDR1 is SGHTA and CDR2 is FQGNSA. V shed 3 bases, J shed 8 bases, and the junction held 6 bases outside the gene matches. The CDR3 region has the DNA TGTGCCAGCAGCTTTCGCACTAGCGGGGGCGATGAGCAGTTCTTC. Protein sequence: CASSFRTSGGDEQFF. The full variable domain, with the rest looked up from reference TRBV7-2 and TRBJ2-1, is GAGVSQSPSNKVTEKGKDVELRCDPISGHTALYWYRQSLGQGLEFLIYFQGNSAPDKSGLPSDRFSAERTGGSVSTLTIQRTQQEDSAVYLCASSFRTSGGDEQFFGPGTRLTVL.

This clone was observed a single time. The V call is TRBV28, the J call TRBJ1-2, with D perhaps TRBD1 (6 bases). The CDR3 covers 14 residues. Germline V CDR1 and CDR2: MDHEN, SYDVKM. V was trimmed by 1 base and J by 6 bases, leaving 12 bases between them. The CDR3, as DNA: TGTGCCAGCAGTTTATCAAACAGGGTCAATGGCTACACCTTC. Translating it yields CASSLSNRVNGYTF.

V is TRBV29-1 and J is TRBJ2-1; 15 nucleotides match TRBD2. Germline V CDR1 and CDR2: SQVTM, ANQGSEA. The junction had 5 bases not matched to a gene; V was cut back by 4 bases and J by 1 base. This CDR3 comprises 17 residues. The CDR3 loop is CSVVGLAGGLSYNEQFF. Here the CDR3 DNA reads TGCAGCGTTGTCGGACTAGCGGGGGGGCTGTCCTACAATGAGCAGTTCTTC.

This clone has only a few counts. The V gene is TRBV6-1, the J gene TRBJ2-7, with 7 bases lining up with TRBD1. From germline, CDR1 is MNHNS and CDR2 SASEGT. Germline trimming cut 2 bases from V and 2 bases from J; bases unmatched to any gene: 6. This CDR3 spans 15 amino acids. CDR3 loop: CASSEPTGSTYEQYF. The DNA for the CDR3 is TGTGCCAGCAGTGAACCGACAGGGTCCACCTACGAGCAGTACTTC.

This clone was detected a few times. The V gene is TRBV7-2, the J gene TRBJ2-2, with a tentative D call TRBD2 (6 bases). V was shortened by 5 bases and J by 8 bases, with 15 bases between the two germline ends. Germline-derived CDR1 and CDR2 are SGHTA and FQGNSA. The CDR3 is 14 amino acids. This CDR3 is CASSTPGTPGELFF. CDR3 bases: TGTGCCAGCAGCACCCCCGGGACTCCGGGGGAGCTGTTTTTT.

The chain carries TRBV7-2 and TRBJ2-7; possibly TRBD2 for D (6 bases). Germline values: CDR1 SGHTA, CDR2 FQGNSA. V lost 4 bases to trimming and J lost 2 bases, with 15 bases between them. There are 15 residues in the CDR3. The CDR3 DNA follows: TGTGCCAGCAGCTCCTCCGGGACTGTGGCCTACGAGCAGTACTTC. Its protein product is CASSSSGTVAYEQYF.

This clone has more than one count but fewer than ten. The V and J genes are TRBV27 and TRBJ2-7; 11 bases align to TRBD2. From germline, CDR1 is MNHEY and CDR2 SMNVEV (reference sequence). Unmatched junction bases numbered 13, after V lost 3 bases and J lost 6 bases. The CDR3 is 17 amino acids. The CDR3 DNA sequence: TGTGCCAGCAGTTTCTTCCTAGCGGGGGGCACTATACGCGAGCAGTACTTC. Its translation is CASSFFLAGGTIREQYF.

The J gene is TRBJ1-6, the V gene TRBV27; 7 bases are a match to TRBD1. CDR1 is MNHEY, CDR2 SMNVEV, per germline (reference sequence). V dropped 5 bases and J dropped 9; count of bases not matched to a gene: 10. This CDR3 has 15 amino acids. CDR3 in amino acids: CASSPVQGRGSPLHF. In nucleotides, the CDR3 is TGTGCCAGCAGTCCAGTACAGGGGAGGGGTTCACCCCTCCACTTT.

This chain uses TRBV30 with TRBJ2-3; no reliable D call. CDR3 length: 15 amino acids. Per germline, CDR1 GTSNPN and CDR2 SVGIG (reference sequence). V was pared by 2 bases and J by 1 base, with 13 bases between. CDR3 bases: TGTGCCTGGAGTATCCAAGGAACGGGCACAGATACGCAGTATTTT. Its protein product is CAWSIQGTGTDTQYF.

The chain carries TRBV5-1 and TRBJ2-5; a possible D gene is TRBD1 (5 bases). Germline CDR1 SGHRS, CDR2 YFSETQ. Trimming took 6 bases from V and 2 from J, leaving 17 bases between them. This CDR3 spans 15 amino acids. The CDR3 here is CASKPQGGRQETQYF. CDR3 in DNA: TGCGCCAGCAAGCCCCAGGGCGGCCGGCAAGAGACCCAGTACTTC.